This T cell receptor beta chain was retrieved from a study of T-cell reconstitution after alpha-beta-depleted transplantation in children. Study-wide results and limits: The main origin of T-cell counts and diversity one year after transplant was newly produced T cells.

There are a few counts of this clonotype. Its target is not known. Germline assignment: CDR1 LNHDA and CDR2 SQIVND (reference sequence). This CDR3 contains 15 residues. J was trimmed by 5 bases and V by 3 bases; bases with no gene match: 5. Unique molecular identifiers were incorporated during preparation of the TCRbeta library. TCRdb reprocessed the PCR reads with MiXCR, giving one entry per CDR3 protein. The sample contains around 100,000 distinct CDR3 sequences, around 5.9% of which appear only once. The source is a female patient between 2 and 15 years old who had a stem cell transplant for Fanconi anemia, so the T cells may come from the graft donor. Here the sequenced sample was PBMCs, mostly from graft donor cells, taken 60 days after TCRalphabeta/CD19-depleted stem cell transplant. V gene TRBV19 combines with J gene TRBJ2-3; 10 bases are shared with TRBD2. The CDR3 nucleotides are TGTGCCAGTAGTATCTCTAGCGGGAGAAAAGATACGCAGTATTTT. Its protein product is CASSISSGRKDTQYF.